This T cell receptor (beta chain) appears in the sequencing data of a study of blood T cell repertoires in COVID-19. Study context: Sources were T cells, B-cell-depleted T cells, or PBMCs; the material itself was cDNA or gDNA.

Assay: immunoSEQ multiplex PCR; the TCRdb copy retains only in-frame clones and omits some. The table includes some 240,000 clones, about nine tenths detected once. Trimming took 6 bases from V and 4 from J, leaving 20 bases between them. CDR1 and CDR2 (germline): SGDLS, YYNGEE. The CDR3 totals 16 residues. The sequencing input was peripheral blood. The source of this sequence is a man aged 55 to 70 who had recovered from COVID-19. This rearrangement joins TRBV9 to TRBJ1-3; possible D gene TRBD1, 5 bases. CDR3 bases: TGTGCCAGCACCAGATCAGGGACTCCTTTAGGAAACACCATATATTTT. Amino acids: CASTRSGTPLGNTIYF.